Shown below are 6 T cell receptor beta chains from a single sample sequenced in a study of blood T cell repertoires in COVID-19. Here immunoSEQ multiplex PCR was the method, and the copy in TCRdb shows in-frame clones only, minus some. The sample shows roughly 35,000 clones, under 85% of them seen only once. Sample: peripheral blood. The origin of the receptors is a man at least 80 years old with acute or convalescent COVID-19.

The chain links TRBV7-9 to TRBJ2-7, with D unresolved. This CDR3 contains 15 residues. V lost 1 base and J lost 0, with 10 bases in between. Germline CDR1 reads SEHNR; CDR2 reads FQNEAQ (reference sequence). The CDR3 DNA reads as TGTGCCAGCAGCTTAGAGCCAGGCAACTCCTACGAGCAGTACTTC. This translates into CASSLEPGNSYEQYF.

The chain links TRBV11-1 to TRBJ1-6; the D gene is possibly TRBD1 (5 bases). Germline CDR1 SGHAT, CDR2 FQDESV (reference sequence). Trimming stripped 2 bases from V and 11 bases from J, with 13 bases between. The CDR3 spans 14 residues. As DNA, the CDR3 is TGTGCCAGCAGCTTATCGTCGCAGGGCACACCCCTCCACTTT. Translating it yields CASSLSSQGTPLHF.

This clone was observed a handful of times. This chain uses TRBV28 with TRBJ2-3, with 7 bases fitting TRBD2. V trimming: 6 bases; J trimming: 2 bases; junction bases outside the gene matches: 14. CDR1 is MDHEN and CDR2 is SYDVKM in the germline V gene. The CDR3 is 17 amino acids. In DNA, the CDR3 is TGTGCCAGCAGCGTACCCCGGACTAGGATATACACAGATACGCAGTATTTT. Amino acid sequence: CASSVPRTRIYTDTQYF.

The V and J genes are TRBV21-1 and TRBJ1-3. TRBV21-1 is a documented pseudogene. The length of the CDR3 is 15 residues. DNA of the CDR3: TGTGCCAGCCCGGGGGGACATTTCTCTGGAAACACCATATATTTT. It specifies CASPGGHFSGNTIYF.

Notes on this clone: At one of its ends the junction is not consistent with the germline gene, which may arise from a read error. The V and J genes are TRBV4-1 and TRBJ2-2, with 8 bases lining up with TRBD2. The length of the CDR3 is 17 residues. The germline gives CDR1 MGHRA, CDR2 YSYEKL. CDR3 sequence reads: CASTQGVAGFNTGELFF. The CDR3 nucleotides are TGCGCCAGCACCCAAGGCGTAGCGGGGTTTAACACCGGGGAGCTGTTTTTT.

This clone was found many times. This chain uses TRBV11-1 with TRBJ2-7; D unresolved. Trimming left V 8 bases short and J 5 bases short, with 10 bases between. CDR3 length: 11 amino acids. CDR1 SGHAT and CDR2 FQDESV come from the germline V gene (reference sequence). The CDR3 region has the DNA TGTGCCAGCGGTCCAGAAGACGAGCAGTACTTC. It codes for CASGPEDEQYF.